These 2 T cell receptor beta chains were all obtained from the same sample, sequenced in a study of TIL therapy for anti-PD-1-resistant metastatic lung cancer. Time point: pre-treatment sample, taken before nivolumab and TIL therapy. The libraries were made with immunoSEQ v3. Clones were sequenced by immunoSEQ multiplex PCR, and TCRdb holds only the in-frame ones, with some missing. This table has tens of thousands of clones, about 69% appearing once. The sequencing here drew on blood, taken at baseline. The receptor source for this set is a person between 25 and 80 years old with non-small cell lung cancer.

The V gene is TRBV9, the J gene TRBJ2-5; TRBD1 matches at 7 bases. The CDR3 loop spans 15 amino acids. The trim removed 3 bases at V and 7 bases at J, leaving 12 bases unmatched. Germline lookup yields CDR1 SGDLS and CDR2 YYNGEE. The chain's CDR3 is CASSGNPGQEGTQYF. The CDR3 nucleotides read TGTGCCAGCAGCGGAAACCCCGGACAGGAAGGGACCCAGTACTTC.

The gene calls are TRBV9 and TRBJ2-7, with D unresolved. V lost 3 bases and J 5 bases, leaving 12 bases between the germline ends. Germline CDR1 SGDLS, CDR2 YYNGEE. The length of the CDR3 is 13 residues. DNA for the CDR3: TGTGCCAGCAGCGCCGGTGGGCACAACGAGCAGTACTTC. Amino acid sequence: CASSAGGHNEQYF.